This TCR beta chain comes out of a study of early T cells in non-severe SARS-CoV-2 infection. Study overall: Chains stayed unpaired after sequencing of bulk RNA from unsorted whole blood.

Findings and limits, study-wide: Matching results from VDJdb favored anti-spike CD8 responses, leaving private and CD4 specificities undetected.

Comment on this clonotype: Its antigen is unidentified.

The library protocol tagged individual cDNA molecules with unique molecular identifiers. TCRdb used MiXCR to reprocess the 5' RACE reads, holding one entry per CDR3 protein. Here the sample spans tens of thousands of distinct CDR3 sequences, under 15% being singletons. Material: whole blood. This sequence was found in an adult who was a healthcare worker with PCR-confirmed SARS-CoV-2 infection or an uninfected control (not recorded which).

Here the CDR3 DNA reads TGTGCCAGCAGTGGGGACAGTAGGACCGGGGAGCTGTTTTTT. Its protein is CASSGDSRTGELFF. The rearrangement uses TRBV25-1 and TRBJ2-2, with 7 bases aligning to TRBD1. CDR1 is MGHDK and CDR2 is SYGVNS in the germline V gene. After removal of 4 bases from V and 5 bases from J, the junction contained 4 bases not matched to a gene. The CDR3 is 14 residues long.